A single sample is the source of the 13 T cell receptor beta chains below, sequenced in a study of T cell repertoires in cytomegalovirus infection. Each CDR3 protein gets one entry after TCRdb re-called the reads with MiXCR. Of about 530,000 distinct CDR3 sequences in the sample, more than 20% were seen once. The sequenced sample was PBMCs. These receptor sequences come from a human donor in good health (CMV status not recorded). Some clones in this sample may be carry-over from other donors' samples.

This clonotype occurred many times. The gene calls are TRBV7-6 and TRBJ1-1; 9 bases agree with TRBD1. The V gene end was trimmed by 5 bases and the J gene end by 4 bases; junction bases not matched to a gene: 8. CDR1 is SGHVS and CDR2 is FNYEAQ in the germline V gene. The CDR3 is made up of 15 amino acids. In nucleotides, the CDR3 is TGTGCCAGCAGCACCCGGGACAGGGAAGGCACTGAAGCTTTCTTT. Translating it yields CASSTRDREGTEAFF.

This rearrangement joins TRBV10-3 to TRBJ1-6; D ambiguous. The CDR3 totals 12 residues. V was cut by 6 bases and J by 7 bases, with 7 bases left in between. CDR1 and CDR2 (germline): ENHRY, SYGVKD. CDR3 protein: CAIRDGNSPLHF. The CDR3 region has the DNA TGTGCCATCAGGGACGGAAATTCACCCCTCCACTTT.

The chain is built from TRBV27 and TRBJ2-5, with TRBD1 matching over 7 bases. In germline, CDR1 is MNHEY, CDR2 SMNVEV (reference sequence). The CDR3 has 14 amino acids. V shed 6 bases, J shed 1 base, and the junction held 5 bases outside the gene matches. CDR3 residues: CASSQDRSQETQYF. CDR3 DNA: TGTGCCAGCAGCCAGGACAGGAGCCAAGAGACCCAGTACTTC.

This chain connects TRBV5-6 to TRBJ2-2; weak D call: TRBD2 (5 bases). This CDR3 comprises 16 residues. Trimming shortened V by 1 base and J by 1 base, and 11 bases separated the two germline ends. The germline CDR1 and CDR2 sequences are SGHDT and YYEEEE. CDR3 DNA: TGTGCCAGCAGCTTGATGACTAACCTGAACACCGGGGAGCTGTTTTTT. It translates to CASSLMTNLNTGELFF.

The genes are TRBV27 and TRBJ1-1; maybe TRBD1 (5 bases). Trimming removed 3 bases at V and 5 bases at J, with 10 bases between. The germline CDR1 and CDR2 sequences are MNHEY and SMNVEV (reference sequence). CDR3 size: 13 residues. Here the CDR3 reads CASSFNEGTEAFF. The CDR3 DNA follows: TGTGCCAGCAGTTTTAACGAGGGGACTGAAGCTTTCTTT.

There are a few counts of this clonotype. The J gene is TRBJ2-5, the V gene TRBV4-1; 8 bases are shared with TRBD1. Germline CDR1 is MGHRA and CDR2 is YSYEKL. The CDR3 is 15 amino acids. The trim removed 5 bases at V and 5 bases at J, leaving 10 bases unmatched. CDR3 coding DNA: TGCGCCAGCAGCTTAACCCAGGGGGCGCGGGAGACCCAGTACTTC. Encoded protein: CASSLTQGARETQYF.

This chain connects TRBV19 to TRBJ1-2, with D perhaps matching TRBD1 (5 bases). This CDR3 comprises 14 residues. Trimming cost V 1 base and J 2 bases, with 8 bases left between them. Germline lookup yields CDR1 LNHDA and CDR2 SQIVND (reference sequence). The CDR3: CASSIAEGNYGYTF. CDR3 DNA sequence: TGTGCCAGTAGTATAGCCGAGGGGAACTATGGCTACACCTTC.

This clonotype turned up a few times. The V and J genes are TRBV6-2 or TRBV6-3 and TRBJ2-7; 9 nucleotides line up with TRBD2. The CDR3 consists of 13 residues. V was pared by 6 bases and J by 5 bases, with 5 bases of the junction left unmatched. The V gene's germline CDR1 is MNHEY and CDR2 SVGEGT. CDR3 bases: TGTGCCAGCAGGGATAGCGGGAGCGACGAGCAGTACGTC. This encodes CASRDSGSDEQYV.

This clonotype was counted only a few times. This CDR3 reads CASSQSPGLAGVNEQFF. CDR3 bases: TGCGCCAGCAGCCAATCCCCGGGACTAGCGGGAGTCAATGAGCAGTTCTTC. This chain uses TRBV4-3 with TRBJ2-1; TRBD2 matches 14 bases. V lost 2 bases and J lost 6; bases outside the gene matches: 6. Germline V gene data show CDR1 as LGHNA and CDR2 as YSLEER. This CDR3 has 17 amino acids.

The V and J genes are TRBV6-1 and TRBJ2-7; weak D call: TRBD2 (6 bases). CDR1 is MNHNS, CDR2 SASEGT, per germline. The CDR3 sequence is 11 residues long. Trimming removed 8 bases from V and 4 bases from J, with 9 bases in between. The CDR3 protein is CASGGGYEQYV. CDR3 bases: TGTGCCAGCGGTGGGGGGTACGAGCAGTACGTC.

This chain links TRBV28 with TRBJ2-1; D may be TRBD1 (6 bases). Germline lookup yields CDR1 MDHEN and CDR2 SYDVKM. This CDR3 is 14 amino acids long. Deletions cut 6 bases from V and 2 bases from J, with 11 bases between. CDR3: CASRWKGAYNEQFF. The CDR3 nucleotides are TGTGCCAGCAGATGGAAGGGGGCCTACAATGAGCAGTTCTTC.

This clonotype was seen many times. The CDR3 DNA follows: TGTGCCAGTAGTATCAGGGTCTGGACCGGGGAGCTGTTTTTT. It codes for CASSIRVWTGELFF. This chain joins TRBV19 and TRBJ2-2, with a possible D match to TRBD1 (5 bases). CDR1 and CDR2 (germline): LNHDA, SQIVND (reference sequence). V gave up 3 bases and J gave up 5 bases, with 10 bases separating them. The length of the CDR3 is 14 residues.

V is TRBV30 and J is TRBJ1-1, with D tentatively TRBD1 (5 bases). CDR3 length equals 12 residues. The V gene's germline CDR1 is GTSNPN and CDR2 SVGIG (reference sequence). V was shortened by 2 bases and J by 6 bases, with 10 bases between the two germline ends. In DNA, the CDR3 is TGTGCCTGGAGTTCGGGGGAGGCTGAAGCTTTCTTT. Translation gives CAWSSGEAEAFF. The complete variable domain, with remaining parts taken from reference TRBV30 and TRBJ1-1, reads SQTIHQWPATLVQPVGSPLSLECTVEGTSNPNLYWYRQAAGRGLQLLFYSVGIGQISSEVPQNLSASRPQDRQFILSSKKLLLSDSGFYLCAWSSGEAEAFFGQGTRLTVV.